This T cell receptor (beta chain) was observed in a study of blood T cell repertoires in COVID-19. Measured with immunoSEQ multiplex PCR; TCRdb has only the in-frame clones, and not every one. The sample lists approximately 280,000 clones; 70% to 90% were seen once. Germline CDR1 reads LGHNA; CDR2 reads YSLEER. V shed 5 bases, J shed 0 bases, and the junction held 3 bases outside the gene matches. This CDR3 comprises 15 residues. This sequence joins TRBV4-3 and TRBJ2-3; the match to TRBD2 covers 9 bases. This TCR was recovered from a woman aged 60 to 75 with acute or convalescent COVID-19. Sequenced sample: peripheral blood. The CDR3 DNA reads as TGCGCCAGCAGCTCTAGCGGGGATAGCACAGATACGCAGTATTTT. Protein sequence: CASSSSGDSTDTQYF.